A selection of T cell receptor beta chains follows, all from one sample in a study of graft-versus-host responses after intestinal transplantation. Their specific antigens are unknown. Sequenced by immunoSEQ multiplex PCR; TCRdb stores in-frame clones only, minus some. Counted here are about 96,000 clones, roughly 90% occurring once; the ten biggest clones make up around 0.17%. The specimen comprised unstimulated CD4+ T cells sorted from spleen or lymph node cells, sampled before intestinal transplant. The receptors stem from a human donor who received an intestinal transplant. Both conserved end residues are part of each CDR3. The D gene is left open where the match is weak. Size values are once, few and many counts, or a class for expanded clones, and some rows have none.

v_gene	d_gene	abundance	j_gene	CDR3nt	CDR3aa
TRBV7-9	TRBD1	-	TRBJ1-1	TGTGCCAGCAGCTCGACGGACAGGGCGAGGATGTTAGCTTTCTTT	CASSSTDRARMLAFF
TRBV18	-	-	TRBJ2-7	TGTGCCAGCTCACCACTCAGCCACGGGACCTACGAGCAGTACTTC	CASSPLSHGTYEQYF
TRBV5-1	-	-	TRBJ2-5	TGCGCCAGCAGCTTGTTCTCAGGGGCGCAAGAGGCCCAGTACTTC	CASSLFSGAQEAQYF
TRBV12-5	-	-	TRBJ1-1	TGTGCTAGTGGCCCCTTCTCTACCGCCATGAACACTGAAGCTTTCTTT	CASGPFSTAMNTEAFF
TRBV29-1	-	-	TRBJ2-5	TGCAGCGCCCTGACAGGTTACCAAGAGACCCAGTACTTC	CSALTGYQETQYF
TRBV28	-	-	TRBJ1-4	TGTGCCAGCAGTTTATACGAGCGGGGAACTAATGAAAAACTGTTTTTT	CASSLYERGTNEKLFF
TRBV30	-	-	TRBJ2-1	TGTGCCTGGAGTTCCTACATTGGGGGGGCGAATAATGAGCAGTTCTTC	CAWSSYIGGANNEQFF
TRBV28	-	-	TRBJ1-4	TGTGCCAGCAGTTTACCGAGGCTGGGTGAAAAACTGTTTTTT	CASSLPRLGEKLFF
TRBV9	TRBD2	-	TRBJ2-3	TGTGCCAGCAGCGAACTAGCGGGGGGGCCAGATACGCAGTATTTT	CASSELAGGPDTQYF
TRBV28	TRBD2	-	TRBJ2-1	TGTGCCAGCAGTTTGCGGGGAGCGGGAGATAGGAATGAGCAGTTCTTC	CASSLRGAGDRNEQFF
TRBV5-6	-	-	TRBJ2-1	TGTGCCAGCCGCTTCTATCGCGGGGTTTACAATGAGCAGTTCTTC	CASRFYRGVYNEQFF
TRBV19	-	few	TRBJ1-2	TGTGCCACCAACATTGGCAGGTCCACCTATGGCTACACCTTC	CATNIGRSTYGYTF
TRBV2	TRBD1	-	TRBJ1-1	TGTGCCAGCGTAGCAGGGGGCAGGGCGAACACTGAAGCTTTCTTT	CASVAGGRANTEAFF
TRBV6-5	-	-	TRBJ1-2	TGTGCCAGCAGTTACTCACGGAACTATGGCTACACCTTC	CASSYSRNYGYTF
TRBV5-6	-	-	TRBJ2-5	TGTGCCAGCAGCTTTATTGCAGGGGAAGAGACCCAGTACTTC	CASSFIAGEETQYF
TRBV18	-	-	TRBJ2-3	TGTGCCAGCTCACCAGGGGGGGCGTTTTCGACAGATACGCAGTATTTT	CASSPGGAFSTDTQYF
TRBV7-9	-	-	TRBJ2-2	TGTGCCAGCTCTTTGGGGCAAGGCACCGGGGAGCTGTTTTTT	CASSLGQGTGELFF
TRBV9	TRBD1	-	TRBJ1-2	TGTGCCAGCAGCGTAGCTCTGACAGGGGGCTTGCGGTATGGCTACACCTTC	CASSVALTGGLRYGYTF
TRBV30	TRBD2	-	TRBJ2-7	TGTGCCTGGAGTAAGGCAGGTGGGGCTAGCGGGAGGTTGTACGAGCAGTACTTC	CAWSKAGGASGRLYEQYF
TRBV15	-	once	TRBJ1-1	TGTGCCACCAGCAGAGTTCGTGCGTTGAACACTGAAGCTTTCTTT	CATSRVRALNTEAFF
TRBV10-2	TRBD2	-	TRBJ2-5	TGCGCCAGCTCCCATACCCCCCCCGCGGGAGGTGGAGAGACCCAGTACTTC	CASSHTPPAGGGETQYF
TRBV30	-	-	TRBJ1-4	TGTGCCGGGGGGAAGGGACATGAAAAACTGTTTTTT	CAGGKGHEKLFF
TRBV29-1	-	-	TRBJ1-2	TGCAGCGTTGAACGGGATTTCTATGGCTACACCTTC	CSVERDFYGYTF
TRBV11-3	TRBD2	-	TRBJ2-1	TGTGCCAGCAGCTTAGGGCTCGTGGCTAGCGGGAGTTACAATGAGCAGTTCTTC	CASSLGLVASGSYNEQFF
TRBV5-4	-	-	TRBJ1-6	TGTGCCAGCAAGAAGAGCCCCAATTCACCCCTCCACTTT	CASKKSPNSPLHF
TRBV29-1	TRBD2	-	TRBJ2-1	TGCAGCGTCCTACCTGAAAGCGGGAGGGCCTACAATGAGCAGTTCTTC	CSVLPESGRAYNEQFF
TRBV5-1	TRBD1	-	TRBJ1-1	TGCGCCAGCAGCCTCCCGGACAGGGGGTTGAACACTGAAGCTTTCTTT	CASSLPDRGLNTEAFF
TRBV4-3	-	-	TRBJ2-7	TGCGCCAGCAGCCAAGATGCCCGGGACAACTCCTACGAGCAGTACTTC	CASSQDARDNSYEQYF
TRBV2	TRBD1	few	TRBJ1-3	TGTGCCAGCAGCAGGGGGCTTGGAAACACCATATATTTT	CASSRGLGNTIYF
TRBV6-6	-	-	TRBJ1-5	TGTGCCAGCAGAGACAGGCGTGATCAGCCCCAGCATTTT	CASRDRRDQPQHF
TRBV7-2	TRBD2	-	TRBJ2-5	TGTGCCAGCAGTCTAGCGGGAGTGAGGGAGACCCAGTACTTC	CASSLAGVRETQYF
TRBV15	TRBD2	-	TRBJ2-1	TGTGCCACCAGCAGCGCCGGGACTAGCTACAATGAGCAGTTCTTC	CATSSAGTSYNEQFF
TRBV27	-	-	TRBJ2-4	TGTGCCAGCAGCCGGACAGCGACCCCAAACATTCAGTACTTC	CASSRTATPNIQYF
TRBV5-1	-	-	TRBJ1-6	TGCGCCAGCAGCTTGGGCGAGGGGGGGGCGCGGATGTACTATAATTCACCCCTCCACTTT	CASSLGEGGARMYYNSPLHF
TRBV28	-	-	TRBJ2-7	TGTGCCAGCAGTTTTACAGTGAAAGTTTTCGAGCAGTACTTC	CASSFTVKVFEQYF
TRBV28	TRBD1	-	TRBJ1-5	TGTGCCAGCAGTTCGAGGGCTTGGGACAGGGGAAAAGGTAGCAATCAGCCCCAGCATTTT	CASSSRAWDRGKGSNQPQHF
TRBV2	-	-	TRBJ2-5	TGTGCCAGCACCCGGGACTTTGGGGAGACCCAGTACTTC	CASTRDFGETQYF
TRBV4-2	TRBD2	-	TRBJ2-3	TGTGCCAGCAGCCAGACCTTAGCGGGAGGGCCCGGGGATACGCAGTATTTT	CASSQTLAGGPGDTQYF
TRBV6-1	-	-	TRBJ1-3	TGTGCCAGCAGTGAAGGACGGACAGCGTTTGGGACCATATATTTT	CASSEGRTAFGTIYF
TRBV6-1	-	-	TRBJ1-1	TGTGCCAGCAGTGAATGGAGAGGGAAGGTGGTGAACACTGAAGCTTTCTTT	CASSEWRGKVVNTEAFF
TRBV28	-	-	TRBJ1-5	TGTGCCAGCAGTTCCCGGGGGCAGCCCCAGCATTTT	CASSSRGQPQHF
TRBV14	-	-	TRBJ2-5	TGTGCCAGCAGCCTAGCAGAGACCCAGTACTTC	CASSLAETQYF
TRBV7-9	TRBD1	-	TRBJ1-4	TGTGCCAGCAGCTCCGGACAGGGGTCTAATGAAAAACTGTTTTTT	CASSSGQGSNEKLFF
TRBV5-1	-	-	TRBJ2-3	TGCGCCAGCAGCCTTGGAGGGGCGCGGACAGATACGCAGTATTTT	CASSLGGARTDTQYF
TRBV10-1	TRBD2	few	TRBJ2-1	TGCGCCAGCAGTGATCGCCTAACCCTAGCGGGAGGCTCCTACAATGAGCAGTTCTTC	CASSDRLTLAGGSYNEQFF
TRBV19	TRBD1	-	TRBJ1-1	TGTGCCAGTAGTGCGTTACAGGGGATTACTGAAGCTTTCTTT	CASSALQGITEAFF
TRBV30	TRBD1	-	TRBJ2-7	TGTGCCTGGAGTGTGAACAGGGGCTACGAGCAGTACTTC	CAWSVNRGYEQYF
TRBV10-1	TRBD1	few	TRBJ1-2	TGCGCCAACAGCGCGGGACAGTATTTCTATGGCTACACCTTC	CANSAGQYFYGYTF
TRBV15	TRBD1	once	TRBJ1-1	TGTGCCACCAGCAGGACAGGGGGGGCCAACACTGAAGCTTTCTTT	CATSRTGGANTEAFF
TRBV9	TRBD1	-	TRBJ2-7	TGTGCCAGCAGCCGGGGACAGCTTGGAGAGCAGTACTTC	CASSRGQLGEQYF
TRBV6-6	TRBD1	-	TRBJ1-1	TGTGCCAGCAGTTTAGACAGGGGGCGAGTTACTGAAGCTTTCTTT	CASSLDRGRVTEAFF